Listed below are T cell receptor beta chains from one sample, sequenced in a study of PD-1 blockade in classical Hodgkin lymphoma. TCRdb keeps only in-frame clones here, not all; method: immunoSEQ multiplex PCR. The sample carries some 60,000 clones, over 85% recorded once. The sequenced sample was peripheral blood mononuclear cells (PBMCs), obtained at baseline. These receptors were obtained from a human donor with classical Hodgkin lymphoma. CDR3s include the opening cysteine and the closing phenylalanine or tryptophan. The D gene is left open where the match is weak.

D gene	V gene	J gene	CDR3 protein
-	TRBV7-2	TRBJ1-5	CASSLEPGGWQPQHF
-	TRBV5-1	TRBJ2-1	CASRPAGVEQFF
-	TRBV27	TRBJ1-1	CASSLYALQGLNTEAFF
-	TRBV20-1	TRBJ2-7	CSARDLYEQYF
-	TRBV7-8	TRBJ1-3	CASSLEGFSGNTIYF
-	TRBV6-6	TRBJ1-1	CASSYLGGAFF
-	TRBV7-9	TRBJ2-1	CASSLVVLVEDNEQFF
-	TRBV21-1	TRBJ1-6	CASRDSSYNSPLHF
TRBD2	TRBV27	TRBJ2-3	CASSSASGRALSDTQYF
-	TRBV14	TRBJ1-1	CASSQDLARLEAFF
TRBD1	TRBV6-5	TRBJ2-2	CASSPQGANTGELFF
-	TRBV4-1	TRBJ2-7	CASSQNLNPSSYEQYF
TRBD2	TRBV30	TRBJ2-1	CAWKASGRYNEQFF
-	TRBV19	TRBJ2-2	CASSNFELTTGELFF
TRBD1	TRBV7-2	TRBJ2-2	CASTALGQGNTGELFF
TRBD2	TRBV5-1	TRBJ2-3	CASSLGTSGGSDTQYF
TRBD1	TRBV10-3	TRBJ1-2	CAISETGEGYTF
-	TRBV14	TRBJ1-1	CASSQVGRAEAFF
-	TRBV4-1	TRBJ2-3	CASSQHDTYQQYF
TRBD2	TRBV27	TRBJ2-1	CASSPTPGTRNEQFF
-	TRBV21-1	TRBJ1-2	CASSKGPANYGYTF
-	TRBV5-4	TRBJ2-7	CASSYTGRGEQYF
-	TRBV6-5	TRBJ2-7	CASRRAGHYEQYF
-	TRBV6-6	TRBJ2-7	CASSYSLGGYEQYF
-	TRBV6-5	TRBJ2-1	CASSYSMGNEQFF
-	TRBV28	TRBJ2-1	CASQLPYNEQFF
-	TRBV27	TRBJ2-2	CASSLSGGLTGELFF
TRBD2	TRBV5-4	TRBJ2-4	CASSPDQGGNIQYF
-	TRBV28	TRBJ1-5	CASSRHSNQPQHF
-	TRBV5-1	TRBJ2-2	CASSMDSYTGELFF
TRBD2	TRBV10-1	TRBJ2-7	CASSESGLAGTYEQYF
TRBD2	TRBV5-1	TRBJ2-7	CASSLRTSGSGSYEQYF
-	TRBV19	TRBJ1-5	CASSISLGNNQPQHF
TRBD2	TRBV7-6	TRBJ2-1	CASTSDSWLAGETGYEQFF
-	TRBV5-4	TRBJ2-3	CASSLTYTDTQYF
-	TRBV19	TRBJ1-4	CASSMSGFRSTTNEKLFF
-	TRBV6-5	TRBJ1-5	CASSYNQELSLSQHF
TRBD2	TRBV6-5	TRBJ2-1	CASSSGGGYEQFF
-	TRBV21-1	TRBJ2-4	CASIRDRRAKNIQYF
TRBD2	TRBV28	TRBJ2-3	CASSLLAETTDTQYF
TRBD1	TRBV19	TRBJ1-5	CASSGTGFQPQHF
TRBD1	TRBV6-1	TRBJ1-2	CASSGTGGLNYGYTF
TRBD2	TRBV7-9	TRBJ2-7	CASRPVSGFDEQYF
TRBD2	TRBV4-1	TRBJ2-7	CASSQGTSGDYEQYF
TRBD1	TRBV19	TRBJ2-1	CASRTTGVDEQFF
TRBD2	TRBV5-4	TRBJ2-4	CASSPSGRATKNIQYF
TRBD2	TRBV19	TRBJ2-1	CASSPGTSGTNEQFF
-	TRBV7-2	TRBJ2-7	CASSLGQGGYEQYF
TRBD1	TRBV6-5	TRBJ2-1	CASSFRDRGYNEQFF
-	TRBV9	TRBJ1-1	CASSPIQVNTEAFF